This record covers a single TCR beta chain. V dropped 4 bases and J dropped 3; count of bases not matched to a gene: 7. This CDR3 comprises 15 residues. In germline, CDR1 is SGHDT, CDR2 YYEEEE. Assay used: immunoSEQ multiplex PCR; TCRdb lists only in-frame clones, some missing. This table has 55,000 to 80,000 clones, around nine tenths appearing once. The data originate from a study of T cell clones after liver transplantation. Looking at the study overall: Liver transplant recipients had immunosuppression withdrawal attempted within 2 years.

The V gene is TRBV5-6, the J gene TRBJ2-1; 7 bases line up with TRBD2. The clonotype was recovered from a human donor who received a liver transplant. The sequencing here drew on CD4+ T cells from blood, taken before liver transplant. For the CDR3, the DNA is TGTGCCAGCAGCCCTACCGGGGGGATCTACAATGAGCAGTTCTTC. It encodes CASSPTGGIYNEQFF.